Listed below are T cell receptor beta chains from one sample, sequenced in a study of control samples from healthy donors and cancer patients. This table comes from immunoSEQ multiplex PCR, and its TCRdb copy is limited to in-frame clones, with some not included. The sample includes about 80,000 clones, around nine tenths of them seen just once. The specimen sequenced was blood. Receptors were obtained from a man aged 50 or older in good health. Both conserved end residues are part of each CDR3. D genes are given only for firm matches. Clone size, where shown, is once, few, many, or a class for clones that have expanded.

cdr3_aa: CASSEGQGGIREQYF
cdr3_nt: TGTGCCAGCAGTGAAGGGCAGGGGGGGATTCGCGAGCAGTACTTC
clone_size: NA
d_call: NA
j_call: TRBJ2-7
v_call: TRBV2

cdr3_aa: CASSPRGGQNSPLHF
cdr3_nt: TGTGCCAGCAGCCCTAGGGGCGGACAAAATTCACCCCTCCACTTT
clone_size: few
d_call: NA
j_call: TRBJ1-6
v_call: TRBV5-6

cdr3_aa: CASSLGGGPPSTDTQYF
cdr3_nt: TGTGCCAGCAGCTTAGGCGGGGGGCCCCCTAGCACAGATACGCAGTATTTT
clone_size: NA
d_call: TRBD2
j_call: TRBJ2-3
v_call: TRBV7-9

cdr3_aa: CASSLQGGEAKNIQYF
cdr3_nt: TGTGCCAGCAGCTTACAAGGGGGCGAAGCCAAAAACATTCAGTACTTC
clone_size: NA
d_call: TRBD1
j_call: TRBJ2-4
v_call: TRBV7-2

cdr3_aa: CAWTPDNNEKLFF
cdr3_nt: TGTGCCTGGACCCCGGATAATAATGAAAAACTGTTTTTT
clone_size: NA
d_call: NA
j_call: TRBJ1-4
v_call: TRBV30

cdr3_aa: CASSVSGGLNEKLFF
cdr3_nt: TGTGCCAGCAGTGTTAGCGGGGGGCTGAATGAAAAACTGTTTTTT
clone_size: few
d_call: NA
j_call: TRBJ1-4
v_call: TRBV28

cdr3_aa: CASSLEQDEKLFF
cdr3_nt: TGTGCCAGCAGCTTAGAACAGGATGAAAAACTGTTTTTT
clone_size: NA
d_call: NA
j_call: TRBJ1-4
v_call: TRBV7-9

cdr3_aa: CASSDPTGGIEKLFF
cdr3_nt: TGCGCCAGCAGTGACCCGACAGGGGGAATTGAAAAACTGTTTTTT
clone_size: NA
d_call: TRBD1
j_call: TRBJ1-4
v_call: TRBV10-1

cdr3_aa: CASSRQGVGNTEAFF
cdr3_nt: TGTGCCAGCAGTCGACAGGGCGTGGGGAACACTGAAGCTTTCTTT
clone_size: NA
d_call: TRBD1
j_call: TRBJ1-1
v_call: TRBV27

cdr3_aa: CASSFRQAVQETQYF
cdr3_nt: TGTGCCAGCAGCTTTCGACAGGCGGTTCAAGAGACCCAGTACTTC
clone_size: NA
d_call: NA
j_call: TRBJ2-5
v_call: TRBV11-3

cdr3_aa: CASSPKDYYGYTF
cdr3_nt: TGTGCCAGCAGTCCTAAAGACTACTATGGCTACACCTTC
clone_size: NA
d_call: NA
j_call: TRBJ1-2
v_call: TRBV6-6

cdr3_aa: CASRQGGGETEAFF
cdr3_nt: TGTGCCAGTCGCCAGGGGGGGGGCGAGACTGAAGCTTTCTTT
clone_size: once
d_call: TRBD1
j_call: TRBJ1-1
v_call: TRBV19

cdr3_aa: CASSIGTSGGFYEQYF
cdr3_nt: TGTGCCAGCAGCATCGGGACTAGCGGGGGGTTCTACGAGCAGTACTTC
clone_size: NA
d_call: TRBD2
j_call: TRBJ2-7
v_call: TRBV5-6

cdr3_aa: CASSRQGMTDTQYF
cdr3_nt: TGTGCCAGCAGTCGACAGGGAATGACAGATACGCAGTATTTT
clone_size: once
d_call: TRBD1
j_call: TRBJ2-3
v_call: TRBV6-5

cdr3_aa: CASSPPGTGLRAFF
cdr3_nt: TGTGCCAGCAGTCCCCCTGGGACAGGGTTGAGAGCTTTCTTT
clone_size: NA
d_call: TRBD1
j_call: TRBJ1-1
v_call: TRBV28

cdr3_aa: CASRPRSGRSGELFF
cdr3_nt: TGTGCCAGCAGGCCCCGGAGTGGGAGAAGCGGGGAGCTGTTTTTT
clone_size: NA
d_call: NA
j_call: TRBJ2-2
v_call: TRBV6-5

cdr3_aa: CASSLRQYNSPLHF
cdr3_nt: TGTGCCAGCAGCTTACGGCAATATAATTCACCCCTCCACTTT
clone_size: once
d_call: NA
j_call: TRBJ1-6
v_call: TRBV7-6

cdr3_aa: CASSEHRKGETQYF
cdr3_nt: TGTGCCAGCAGTGAACACCGAAAAGGGGAGACCCAGTACTTC
clone_size: NA
d_call: NA
j_call: TRBJ2-5
v_call: TRBV6-1

cdr3_aa: CASSEERLALGGEQYF
cdr3_nt: TGTGCCAGCAGTGAAGAGAGGTTGGCGTTAGGGGGCGAGCAGTACTTC
clone_size: NA
d_call: NA
j_call: TRBJ2-7
v_call: TRBV6-1

cdr3_aa: CASSKSGANVLTF
cdr3_nt: TGTGCCAGCAGTAAGTCTGGGGCCAACGTCCTGACTTTC
clone_size: NA
d_call: NA
j_call: TRBJ2-6
v_call: TRBV12-3/TRBV12-4

cdr3_aa: CASRDRPSTDTQYF
cdr3_nt: TGTGCCAGCAGAGACAGGCCAAGCACAGATACGCAGTATTTT
clone_size: NA
d_call: NA
j_call: TRBJ2-3
v_call: TRBV6-5

cdr3_aa: CASSLGLGSGANVLTF
cdr3_nt: TGTGCCAGCAGCTTAGGCCTAGGGTCTGGGGCCAACGTCCTGACTTTC
clone_size: NA
d_call: NA
j_call: TRBJ2-6
v_call: TRBV13

cdr3_aa: CASSLQAPGGLSGYTF
cdr3_nt: TGTGCCAGCAGTTTACAGGCGCCGGGGGGGCTGTCTGGCTACACCTTC
clone_size: NA
d_call: NA
j_call: TRBJ1-2
v_call: TRBV27

cdr3_aa: CASSLIPGQQNTEAFF
cdr3_nt: TGTGCCAGCAGCTTAATTCCGGGACAGCAGAACACTGAAGCTTTCTTT
clone_size: NA
d_call: TRBD1
j_call: TRBJ1-1
v_call: TRBV11-2

cdr3_aa: CASSRLGGRGEGETQYF
cdr3_nt: TGTGCCAGCAGCCGGTTGGGGGGGCGCGGTGAAGGAGAGACCCAGTACTTC
clone_size: NA
d_call: NA
j_call: TRBJ2-5
v_call: TRBV4-2

cdr3_aa: CASSVESNYGYTF
cdr3_nt: TGTGCCAGCAGCGTGGAGAGCAACTATGGCTACACCTTC
clone_size: NA
d_call: NA
j_call: TRBJ1-2
v_call: TRBV5-4

cdr3_aa: CASSQTSGGALQTQYF
cdr3_nt: TGTGCCAGCAGTCAAACTAGCGGGGGGGCCTTGCAGACCCAGTACTTC
clone_size: NA
d_call: TRBD2
j_call: TRBJ2-5
v_call: TRBV27

cdr3_aa: CASSDLADQPQHF
cdr3_nt: TGTGCCAGCAGCGACCTGGCCGATCAGCCCCAGCATTTT
clone_size: NA
d_call: NA
j_call: TRBJ1-5
v_call: TRBV5-4

cdr3_aa: CASSGLAYSSYNEQFF
cdr3_nt: TGCGCCAGCAGTGGACTGGCCTATAGCTCCTACAATGAGCAGTTCTTC
clone_size: NA
d_call: NA
j_call: TRBJ2-1
v_call: TRBV10-2

cdr3_aa: CASSNGWEQFF
cdr3_nt: TGTGCCAGCAGTAACGGCTGGGAGCAGTTCTTC
clone_size: NA
d_call: NA
j_call: TRBJ2-1
v_call: TRBV25-1

cdr3_aa: CASSWSGEETQYF
cdr3_nt: TGTGCCAGCAGCTGGTCGGGGGAGGAGACCCAGTACTTC
clone_size: NA
d_call: NA
j_call: TRBJ2-5
v_call: TRBV5-5

cdr3_aa: CASSPRGAMNTEAFF
cdr3_nt: TGTGCCAGCAGCCCGCGGGGGGCTATGAACACTGAAGCTTTCTTT
clone_size: NA
d_call: NA
j_call: TRBJ1-1
v_call: TRBV7-8

cdr3_aa: CASSFLGQETQYF
cdr3_nt: TGTGCCAGCAGCTTTTTAGGGCAAGAGACCCAGTACTTC
clone_size: NA
d_call: NA
j_call: TRBJ2-5
v_call: TRBV11-3

cdr3_aa: CASSPQLSVMNTEAFF
cdr3_nt: TGTGCCAGCTCACCACAGTTATCAGTCATGAACACTGAAGCTTTCTTT
clone_size: NA
d_call: NA
j_call: TRBJ1-1
v_call: TRBV18

cdr3_aa: CASSPQMTALLYNEQFF
cdr3_nt: TGTGCCAGCAGCCCACAAATGACGGCACTGTTGTACAATGAGCAGTTCTTC
clone_size: NA
d_call: NA
j_call: TRBJ2-1
v_call: TRBV3-1/TRBV3-2

cdr3_aa: CASSSLSGGGGGYTF
cdr3_nt: TGTGCCAGCAGCTCCTTATCGGGGGGAGGAGGGGGCTACACCTTC
clone_size: NA
d_call: NA
j_call: TRBJ1-2
v_call: TRBV3-1/TRBV3-2

cdr3_aa: CASSLTGHEQYF
cdr3_nt: TGTGCCAGCAGTTTAACCGGCCACGAGCAGTACTTC
clone_size: NA
d_call: NA
j_call: TRBJ2-7
v_call: TRBV27

cdr3_aa: CASSLNGQGSYNEQFF
cdr3_nt: TGTGCCAGCAGCTTAAATGGACAGGGGTCCTACAATGAGCAGTTCTTC
clone_size: NA
d_call: TRBD1
j_call: TRBJ2-1
v_call: TRBV11-2

cdr3_aa: CASSTGTGQETQYF
cdr3_nt: TGTGCCAGCAGTACCGGGACCGGCCAAGAGACCCAGTACTTC
clone_size: NA
d_call: NA
j_call: TRBJ2-5
v_call: TRBV2

cdr3_aa: CASSWTLDTQYF
cdr3_nt: TGTGCCAGCAGTTGGACCCTAGATACGCAGTATTTT
clone_size: NA
d_call: NA
j_call: TRBJ2-3
v_call: TRBV12-3/TRBV12-4

cdr3_aa: CASSGGFVEAFF
cdr3_nt: TGTGCCAGCAGCGGGGGCTTTGTTGAAGCTTTCTTT
clone_size: once
d_call: NA
j_call: TRBJ1-1
v_call: TRBV7-9

cdr3_aa: CASSSPVGAREKLFF
cdr3_nt: TGTGCCAGCAGCTCCCCCGTAGGAGCACGGGAAAAACTGTTTTTT
clone_size: once
d_call: NA
j_call: TRBJ1-4
v_call: TRBV7-3

cdr3_aa: CASSHGTSLLIYGYTF
cdr3_nt: TGTGCCAGCAGCCACGGGACCTCCCTCCTTATCTATGGCTACACCTTC
clone_size: NA
d_call: NA
j_call: TRBJ1-2
v_call: TRBV3-1/TRBV3-2

cdr3_aa: CASSFARVGDEQFF
cdr3_nt: TGTGCCAGCAGTTTCGCCAGGGTAGGCGATGAGCAGTTCTTC
clone_size: NA
d_call: NA
j_call: TRBJ2-1
v_call: TRBV27

cdr3_aa: CASSGRAGNKETQYF
cdr3_nt: TGCGCCAGCAGTGGGAGGGCGGGGAATAAAGAGACCCAGTACTTC
clone_size: once
d_call: NA
j_call: TRBJ2-5
v_call: TRBV10-2

cdr3_aa: CASRGAGGQETQYF
cdr3_nt: TGTGCCAGCAGAGGAGCGGGGGGTCAAGAGACCCAGTACTTC
clone_size: once
d_call: TRBD2
j_call: TRBJ2-5
v_call: TRBV28

cdr3_aa: CASSPIGSSGANVLTF
cdr3_nt: TGTGCCAGCTCACCAATTGGTAGCTCTGGGGCCAACGTCCTGACTTTC
clone_size: NA
d_call: NA
j_call: TRBJ2-6
v_call: TRBV18

cdr3_aa: CASSPTRTEAFF
cdr3_nt: TGTGCCAGCTCACCAACTAGGACTGAAGCTTTCTTT
clone_size: NA
d_call: NA
j_call: TRBJ1-1
v_call: TRBV18

cdr3_aa: CASSHRDSLHEQYF
cdr3_nt: TGTGCCAGCAGCCACCGGGACTCCCTCCACGAGCAGTACTTC
clone_size: NA
d_call: NA
j_call: TRBJ2-7
v_call: TRBV6-5